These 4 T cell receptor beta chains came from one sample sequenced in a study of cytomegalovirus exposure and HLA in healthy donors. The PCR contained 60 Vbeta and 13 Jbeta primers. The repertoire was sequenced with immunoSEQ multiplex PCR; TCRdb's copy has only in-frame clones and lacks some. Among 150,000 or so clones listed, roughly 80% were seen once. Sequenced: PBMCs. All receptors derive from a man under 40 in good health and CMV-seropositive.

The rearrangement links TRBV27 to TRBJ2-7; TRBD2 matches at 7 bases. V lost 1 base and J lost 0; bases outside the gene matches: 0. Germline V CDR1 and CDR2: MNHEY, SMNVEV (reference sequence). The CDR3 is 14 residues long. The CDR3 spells CASSLLAGSYEQYF. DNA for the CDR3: TGTGCCAGCAGTTTATTAGCGGGCTCCTACGAGCAGTACTTC.

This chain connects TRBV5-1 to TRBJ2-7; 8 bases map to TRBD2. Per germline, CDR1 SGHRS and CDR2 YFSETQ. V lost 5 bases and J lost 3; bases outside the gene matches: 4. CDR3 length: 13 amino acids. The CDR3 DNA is TGCGCCAGCAGTGCACTAGCGGACTACGAGCAGTACTTC. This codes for CASSALADYEQYF.

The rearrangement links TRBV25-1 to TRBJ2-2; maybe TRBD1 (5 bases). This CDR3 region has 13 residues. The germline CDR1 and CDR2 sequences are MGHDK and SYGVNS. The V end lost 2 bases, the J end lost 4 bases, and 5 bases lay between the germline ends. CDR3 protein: CASSERGTGELFF. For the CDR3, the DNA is TGTGCCAGCAGTGAAAGGGGCACCGGGGAGCTGTTTTTT.

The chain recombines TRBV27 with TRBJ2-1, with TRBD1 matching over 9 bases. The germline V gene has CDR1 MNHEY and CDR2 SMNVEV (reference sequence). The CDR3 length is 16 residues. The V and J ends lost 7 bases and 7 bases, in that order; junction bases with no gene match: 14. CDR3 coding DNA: TGTGCCAGCACCTCCATCCACGGGACAGGGTTAAATGAGCAGTTCTTC. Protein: CASTSIHGTGLNEQFF.